The rows below give T cell receptor beta chains drawn from one sample of a study of Ad26.COV2.S vaccination and SARS-CoV-2 variants. TCRdb's copy holds only in-frame clones and misses some; the assay was immunoSEQ multiplex PCR. In the table there are around 300,000 clones, about 87% of which are singletons. Sequenced here: peripheral blood, sampled in a trial of Ad26.COV2.S vaccine versus placebo. The receptors were gathered from a person between 18 and 59 years old who received the Ad26.COV2.S COVID-19 vaccine or a placebo. Each CDR3 is given with its conserved first and last residue. The D gene is left open where the match is weak.

>TRBV6-5|TRBJ2-5|TRBD1
CASSYWTGLNETQYF
>TRBV29-1|TRBJ1-2|TRBD1
CSARDSGSYGYTF
>TRBV7-9|TRBJ1-5|TRBD1
CASSFGLGQEGRQPQHF
>TRBV6-5|TRBJ1-1|TRBD1
CASTGTGRTEAFF
>TRBV15|TRBJ1-1|TRBD1
CATSRGGQRMNTEAFF
>TRBV28|TRBJ1-6|TRBD1
CASDDRGRANSPLHF
>TRBV4-2|TRBJ2-7|TRBD2
CASSQDPPTSGSSYEQYF
>TRBV5-4|TRBJ1-3|NA
CASSLAGRGTGNTIYF
>TRBV7-2|TRBJ2-2|TRBD1
CASSFRQGAGTGELFF
>TRBV12-2|TRBJ1-2|NA
CASRLWANYGYTF